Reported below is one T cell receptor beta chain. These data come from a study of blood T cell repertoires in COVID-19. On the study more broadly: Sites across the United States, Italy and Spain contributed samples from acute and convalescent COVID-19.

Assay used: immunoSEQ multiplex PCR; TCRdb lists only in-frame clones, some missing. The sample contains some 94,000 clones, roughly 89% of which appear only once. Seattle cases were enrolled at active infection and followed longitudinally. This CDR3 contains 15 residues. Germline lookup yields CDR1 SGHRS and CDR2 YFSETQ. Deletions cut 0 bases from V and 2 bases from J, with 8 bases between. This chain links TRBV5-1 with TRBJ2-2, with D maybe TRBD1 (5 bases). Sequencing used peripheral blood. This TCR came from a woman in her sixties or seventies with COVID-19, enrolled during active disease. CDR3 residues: CASSLGQTNTGELFF. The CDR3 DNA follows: TGCGCCAGCAGCTTGGGACAGACTAACACCGGGGAGCTGTTTTTT.